This entry describes one TCR beta chain. This record belongs to a study of blood T cell repertoires in COVID-19. About the research overall: Both acute and convalescent COVID-19 samples were obtained from the United States, Italy and Spain. The cDNA or gDNA used as material had been derived from T cells, B-cell-depleted T cells, or PBMCs.

Looked up from germline, CDR1 is SGHDN and CDR2 is FVKESK. The J segment lost 4 bases and the V segment lost 6 bases, leaving 14 bases of the junction unmatched. This CDR3 region has 16 residues. Per the original methods: Estimates of nucleated cell counts were drawn from the amplification of reference gene primers. The table came from immunoSEQ multiplex PCR; TCRdb's copy has only in-frame clones and leaves some out. The V and J calls and the clone size are those of that table, but D and trimming were determined from the DNA. The table lists 650,000 to 800,000 clones, more than 80% of them singletons.

The sample consisted of peripheral blood. The chain uses TRBV14 and TRBJ2-5, with 7 bases aligning to TRBD1. The receptor was derived from a woman between 18 and 29 years old with acute or convalescent COVID-19. CDR3 DNA: TGTGCCAGCAGAGGCCTGGTGGGACAGAGGAGAGAGACCCAGTACTTC. Translating gives CASRGLVGQRRETQYF.